This entry is about one TCR beta chain. Only one count was recorded for this clone. Its antigen is not yet known. Qualities for individual bases were not recorded, and no much larger clone is one base off. CDR1 and CDR2 are drawn from the germline V gene: SGDLS, YYNGEE. V loses 4 bases, J loses 2 bases, and the germline ends lie 14 bases apart. Taken from cysteine to phenylalanine, the CDR3 has 15 residues. The kept DNA is CDR3 alone, 45 bases in frame from the first base. Using the deep immunoSEQ assay, multiplex PCR amplified TCR CDR3 regions from genomic DNA. Genomic DNA extracted from each cell subset was distributed evenly over all wells of several immunoSEQ 96-well plates, and each plate served as one replicate. For sorted subsets, each replicate PCR was loaded with about 200 ng genomic DNA, equivalent to about 33,000 T cell genomes. The purified libraries were quantified using a Qubit 3.0 fluorometer, sized with a Bioanalyzer 2100, and then quantified again using the KAPA Library Quantification kit. Every immunoSEQ 96-well plate was sequenced on a separate single-read 150-cycle Illumina NextSeq 550 flow cell. Per the source publication's procedure: Because the immunoSEQ output included only junctional sequences and no quality scores, the filtering could not be the same as the filtering used for full-length reads. Sequences were annotated with PyIR, a Python wrapper for IgBLAST v1.9, using IMGT germline references to assign V/J genes and CDR3. Reads with weak V/J assignments (E-value above 1e-6), missing CDR3, stop codons, out-of-frame junctions, or ambiguous translated residues were removed. A V3J clonotype was defined by an identical inferred V gene, J gene, and CDR3 amino acid sequence. Percentage overlap between repertoires was calculated by dividing the number of shared unique clonotypes by the size of the smaller repertoire. Richness of each repertoire was evaluated using RTK rarefaction, the Chao1 estimator, and Recon v2.1 estimates of unobserved clonotypes. Generation probabilities for all TCRbeta clonotypes obtained by the gDNA method from a few donors were computed using OLGA. TCRdb re-hosts the immuneACCESS table, in-frame sequences only. Its copies lack some clones; in the studies checked, an unresolved V gene accounts for under half of them, and the cause for the rest is not known. The V and J calls and the clone size are those of that table, but D and trimming were determined from the DNA. The sample has about 2,500,000 clones on record, more than 90% of them singletons. 0.11% to 0.15% of the sample is in the top ten clones.

The sample belongs to a study of shared clonotypes between healthy human individuals (dated by TCRdb to about 2020). About the study as a whole: Two women and three men aged 18 to 49 years were included in the cohort. To estimate repertoire size and how much clonotypes are shared between individuals, the study performed deep sequencing of blood TCR repertoires from 4 to 6 healthy adults. Per donor, three plates each were used for CD4 naive and CD4 memory, two for CD8 naive, and one for CD8 memory. Per donor, leukapheresis produced somewhere between about 0.8 and 9 billion PBMCs. Different laboratories and diverse techniques were used to prepare libraries and sequence TCR repertoires, to increase sequencing depth and limit assay-specific biases. Findings and caveats that apply to the study as a whole: Sampling was limited to blood, and TCR repertoires in tissue likely differ from TCR repertoires in blood. Naive subsets generally had larger estimated clonotype richness than memory subsets. When a handful of donors were compared, the shared fraction of clonotypes was about 5% for naive CD4, roughly 3.3% for naive CD8, about 2.4% for memory CD4, and less than 0.45% for memory CD8. The genetic and exposure-history diversity represented was limited by the small number of donors. Pairwise subsampling indicated that sequencing depth was expected to affect the degree of clonotype sharing among donors. Compared with non-shared clonotypes, clonotypes shared by all four sorted-subset donors had higher generation probabilities. Rarefaction of sorted-subset datasets indicated incomplete sequencing despite the large sequencing depth.

Donors were healthy HIV-negative adults with no recently reported acute infections or vaccinations. All donors were Caucasian adults living in Nashville, Tennessee, USA. CD4+ T cells were enriched by magnetic negative selection, after which naive cells were positively selected on CD45RA and the negative fraction was taken as the memory subset. Blood was collected by leukapheresis, and PBMCs were isolated by Ficoll-Histopaque density gradient centrifugation and then cryopreserved in liquid nitrogen vapor phase. Analytical flow cytometry was used to check the purity and quantity of every magnetically sorted T cell population. Genomic DNA was isolated from every sorted fraction and measured by UV absorbance on a Nanodrop 2000c.

This chain is built from TRBV9 and TRBJ2-3; tentative D gene TRBD1, with 6 bases matching. The TCR comes from a man younger than 30 in good health. The sequencing sample was made of naive CD4+ T cells sorted from blood. Interpreted using the paper, the cell subset or site label stands for: CD45RA+ positively selected. DNA sequence: TGTGCCAGCAGCTCCAACAGGGCCTTCACAGATACGCAGTATTTT. It is translated as CASSSNRAFTDTQYF.